This T cell receptor (beta chain) was retrieved from a study of identical twins. Overall study findings and caveats: Donors were not followed over many years; analysis was cross-sectional. Recombination models fit unrelated individuals' TCR alpha sharing but underestimated twins'. The abundant beta clonotypes from cord blood had fewer insertions, and memory repertoires had none of this.

TCRdb re-analysed the 5' RACE reads in MiXCR, keeping a single row per CDR3 protein. The data contain over 250,000 distinct CDR3 sequences, roughly 10% of them singletons. The CDR3 length is 17 residues. V gave up 0 bases and J gave up 0 bases; unmatched junction bases: 8. Germline assignment: CDR1 DFQATT and CDR2 SNEGSKA (reference sequence). This clonotype was counted a few times. Its antigen is currently unknown. The sample was also linked to a second study, of yellow fever vaccine responses in identical twins. As reported in that work: Twins' vaccine T cell responses reportedly seemed partly convergent and partly personalized.

The clonotype comes from a young woman in good health. The sequenced material came from CD8+ T cells sorted from blood. The chain combines TRBV20-1 with TRBJ2-1, with TRBD1 identical over 7 bases. The CDR3: CSARDIQGSSSYNEQFF. Written as DNA, the CDR3 is TGCAGTGCTAGAGATATACAGGGGTCGAGCTCCTACAATGAGCAGTTCTTC.